This TCR beta chain was documented in a study of shared clonotypes between healthy human individuals. Looking at the study overall: Each donor had three CD4 naive, three CD4 memory, two CD8 naive and one CD8 memory plate.

Findings and limits, study-wide: Genetic and exposure-history diversity was limited by the small donor number.

The germline V gene has CDR1 ENHRY and CDR2 SYGVKD. The CDR3 length is 17 residues. V trimming: 4 bases; J trimming: 0 bases; junction bases outside the gene matches: 9. The assay was carried out at the deep level. The table came from immunoSEQ multiplex PCR; TCRdb's copy has only in-frame clones and leaves some out. The profile shows 2 million to 3 million clones, just over 90% of them singletons. Points on this clone: Its target is not known.

The chain has TRBV10-3 and TRBJ2-1, with 7 bases that match TRBD2. Sequencing was carried out using naive CD4+ T cells sorted from blood. The subset is: CD45RA+ positively selected. This receptor was identified in a man between 18 and 29 years old in good health. The CDR3 nucleotides are TGTGCCATCAGTGGTGGGGGAGCGGGGAGCTCCTACAATGAGCAGTTCTTC. This translates into CAISGGGAGSSYNEQFF.